Listed here are 12 T cell receptor beta chains from one sample, sequenced in a study of shared clonotypes between healthy human individuals. The table came from immunoSEQ multiplex PCR; TCRdb's copy has only in-frame clones and leaves some out. The table has about half a million clones, more than 65% seen once; the top ten hold 13%. Sample: PBMCs. These receptors all come from a woman in her 40s in good health. Some clones in this sample may be carry-over from other donors' samples.

The V gene is TRBV7-3, the J gene TRBJ2-7; D may be TRBD2 (6 bases). Trimming took off 0 bases at V and 6 bases at J, with 9 bases between the two ends. Germline V gene sequence: CDR1 SGHTA, CDR2 FQGTGA. This CDR3 spans 13 amino acids. DNA for the CDR3: TGTGCCAGCAGCTTAACCCCCGGGGGCGAGCAGTACTTC. Translating it yields CASSLTPGGEQYF.

The J gene is TRBJ1-1, the V gene TRBV11-1, with TRBD1 matching over 7 bases. The CDR3 length is 16 residues. Trimming at V came to 1 base and at J to 4 bases, leaving 9 bases not matched to a gene. Germline assignment: CDR1 SGHAT and CDR2 FQDESV (reference sequence). Here the CDR3 DNA reads TGTGCCAGCAGCTTAGGCCAAACAGGGGCGATCACTGAAGCTTTCTTT. Its protein is CASSLGQTGAITEAFF.

This chain connects TRBV4-2 to TRBJ2-1; D is uncertain. CDR1 and CDR2 from the germline V gene are LGHNA and YNFKEQ. The CDR3 is 15 amino acids. V lost 3 bases and J 7 bases, leaving 16 bases between the germline ends. CDR3 residues: CASSHTDGRPNEQFF. CDR3 bases: TGTGCCAGCAGCCACACAGACGGGCGACCGAATGAGCAGTTCTTC.

CDR3 region: CAISEVLADYNEQFF. In nucleotides, the CDR3 is TGTGCCATCAGTGAGGTCCTAGCGGATTACAATGAGCAGTTCTTC. The chain recombines TRBV10-3 with TRBJ2-1, with 7 bases matching TRBD2. Trimming cost V 2 bases and J 4 bases; bases outside gene matches: 5. The CDR3 contains 15 residues. The V gene's germline CDR1 is ENHRY and CDR2 SYGVKD.

This rearrangement joins TRBV6-1 to TRBJ2-7; no clear D gene. CDR3 size: 12 residues. Germline CDR1 is MNHNS and CDR2 is SASEGT. The V gene lost 1 base and the J gene lost 8 bases, with 9 bases spanning the gap. The CDR3 is CASSEGPGKQYF. In DNA form, the CDR3 reads TGTGCCAGCAGTGAAGGTCCTGGAAAGCAGTACTTC.

The rearrangement uses TRBV30 and TRBJ1-3; D is ambiguous. Germline V gene lookup returns CDR1 GTSNPN and CDR2 SVGIG (reference sequence). Trimming pared 0 bases from V and 0 bases from J, leaving 6 bases between. The CDR3 sequence is 14 residues long. The CDR3 loop is CAWSVWSSGNTIYF. CDR3 nucleotides: TGTGCCTGGAGTGTATGGAGCTCTGGAAACACCATATATTTT.

The J gene is TRBJ1-2, the V gene TRBV27; 7 bases are shared with TRBD1. The CDR3 runs to 16 residues. Losses at the gene ends were 1 base for V and 5 bases for J; bases not matched to a gene: 10. Germline V gene data show CDR1 as MNHEY and CDR2 as SMNVEV (reference sequence). CDR3: CASSLLGDSRPYGYTF. In nucleotides, the CDR3 is TGTGCCAGCAGTTTATTGGGGGACAGCCGGCCTTATGGCTACACCTTC.

The chain links TRBV7-3 to TRBJ2-3; 14 bases are shared with TRBD2. V lost 1 base, J lost 4 bases, and 1 base stayed unmatched. The CDR3 extends over 16 amino acids. Looked up from germline, CDR1 is SGHTA and CDR2 is FQGTGA. The CDR3 bases are TGTGCCAGCAGCTTAAGACTAGCGGGAGGGTCAGATACGCAGTATTTT. It codes for CASSLRLAGGSDTQYF.

This clone was seen once. CDR3 bases: TGTTGCCAGCAACGTAAGGACAGACAAGAGACCCAGTACTTC. Translating gives CCQQRKDRQETQYF. This rearrangement joins TRBV9 to TRBJ2-5; maybe TRBD1 (6 bases). The CDR3 has 14 amino acids. Germline CDR1 and CDR2: SGDLS and YYNGEE. Together with reference TRBV9 and TRBJ2-5, the CDR3 gives the full variable domain: DSGVTQTPKHLITATGQRVTLRCSPRSGDLSVYWYQQSLDQGLQFLIQYYNGEERAKGNILERFSAQQFPDLHSELNLSSLELGDSALYFCCQQRKDRQETQYFGPGTRLLVL.

The chain employs TRBV28 and TRBJ1-2; no definite D call. Germline values: CDR1 MDHEN, CDR2 SYDVKM. The V gene lost 3 bases and the J gene lost 4 bases, with 9 bases spanning the gap. This CDR3 spans 13 amino acids. The CDR3 DNA sequence: TGTGCCAGCAGTTTTCGCAAGCGCTATGGCTACACCTTC. This translates into CASSFRKRYGYTF.

This chain connects TRBV11-2 to TRBJ1-4; TRBD1 might be the D (6 bases). CDR1 and CDR2 (germline): SGHAT, FQNNGV. CDR3 length: 15 residues. V lost 7 bases to trimming and J lost 13 bases, with 25 bases between them. The CDR3 loop reads CASTHPKGQSRRLFF. The CDR3 DNA reads TGTGCCAGCACCCATCCCAAAGGACAGAGCCGGAGACTGTTTTTT.

The chain carries TRBV27 and TRBJ1-5; D is unclear. V gave up 3 bases and J gave up 2 bases, with 14 bases separating them. The CDR3 extends over 16 amino acids. Germline values: CDR1 MNHEY, CDR2 SMNVEV (reference sequence). The CDR3 here is CASSLVSPRGNQPQHF. The CDR3 DNA sequence: TGTGCCAGCAGTTTGGTGTCCCCCCGGGGCAATCAGCCCCAGCATTTT.